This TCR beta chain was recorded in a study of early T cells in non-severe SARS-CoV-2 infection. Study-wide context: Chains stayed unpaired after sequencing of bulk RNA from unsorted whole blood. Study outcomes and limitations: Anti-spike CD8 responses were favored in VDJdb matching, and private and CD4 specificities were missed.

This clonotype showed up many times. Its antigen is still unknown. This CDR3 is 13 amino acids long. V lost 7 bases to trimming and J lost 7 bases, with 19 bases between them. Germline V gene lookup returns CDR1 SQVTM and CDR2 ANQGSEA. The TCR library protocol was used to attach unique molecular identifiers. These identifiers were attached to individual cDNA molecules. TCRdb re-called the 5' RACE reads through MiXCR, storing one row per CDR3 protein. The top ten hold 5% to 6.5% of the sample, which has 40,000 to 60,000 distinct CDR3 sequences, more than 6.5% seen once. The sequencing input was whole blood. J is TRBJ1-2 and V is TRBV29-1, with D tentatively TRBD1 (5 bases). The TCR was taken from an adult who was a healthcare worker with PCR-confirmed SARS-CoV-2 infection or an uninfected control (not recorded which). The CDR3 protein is CSAMTSSGLGYTF. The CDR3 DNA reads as TGCAGCGCCATGACCTCCTCAGGGCTTGGCTACACCTTC. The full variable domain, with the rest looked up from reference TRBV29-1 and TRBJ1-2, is SAVISQKPSRDICQRGTSLTIQCQVDSQVTMMFWYRQQPGQSLTLIATANQGSEATYESGFVIDKFPISRPNLTFSTLTVSNMSPEDSSIYLCSAMTSSGLGYTFGSGTRLTVV.